These 5 T cell receptor beta chains share one sample of origin, sequenced in a study of blood T cell repertoires in COVID-19. Produced via immunoSEQ multiplex PCR; TCRdb's table is partial and in-frame only. The table has 120,000 to 150,000 clones, 75% to 90% seen once; the top ten hold around 15%. Input material: peripheral blood. Every receptor here comes from a man aged 18 to 35 with COVID-19, enrolled during active disease.

J is TRBJ1-6 and V is TRBV19; D not certain. Germline values: CDR1 LNHDA, CDR2 SQIVND (reference sequence). The CDR3 length is 16 residues. V gave up 3 bases and J gave up 0 bases, with 9 bases separating them. The CDR3 spells CASSMEALSYNSPLHF. CDR3 nucleotides: TGTGCCAGTAGTATGGAGGCCCTCTCCTATAATTCACCCCTCCACTTT. Combining the CDR3 with reference TRBV19 and TRBJ1-6 gives the whole variable domain DGGITQSPKYLFRKEGQNVTLSCEQNLNHDAMYWYRQDPGQGLRLIYYSQIVNDFQKGDIAEGYSVSREKKESFPLTVTSAQKNPTAFYLCASSMEALSYNSPLHFGNGTRLTVT.

The gene calls are TRBV9 and TRBJ2-2; tentatively, D is TRBD1 (6 bases). The V end was cut by 3 bases, the J end by 7 bases, with 10 bases between. CDR3 length: 13 residues. In germline, CDR1 is SGDLS, CDR2 YYNGEE. This CDR3 is CASSAGADGELFF. The CDR3 DNA sequence: TGTGCCAGCAGCGCAGGGGCGGACGGGGAGCTGTTTTTT.

J is TRBJ2-1 and V is TRBV7-9, with TRBD2 identical over 9 bases. The CDR3 totals 13 residues. Germline V lookup: CDR1 SEHNR, CDR2 FQNEAQ (reference sequence). Trimming took 8 bases from V and 6 from J; bases not matched to a gene: 5. CDR3 sequence (DNA): TGTGCCAGCTCGACTAGCGGATTCAATGAGCAGTTCTTC. Amino acids: CASSTSGFNEQFF. The variable domain in full, with the rest retrieved from reference TRBV7-9 and TRBJ2-1, is DTGVSQNPRHKITKRGQNVTFRCDPISEHNRLYWYRQTLGQGPEFLTYFQNEAQLEKSRLLSDRFSAERPKGSFSTLEIQRTEQGDSAMYLCASSTSGFNEQFFGPGTRLTVL.

The V gene is TRBV28, the J gene TRBJ2-1; 10 nucleotides line up with TRBD2. The germline V gene encodes CDR1 MDHEN and CDR2 SYDVKM. The CDR3 sequence is 20 residues long. Trimming removed 7 bases from V and 7 bases from J; junction bases left unmatched: 25. The CDR3 here is CASKRLTGSVAAGGENEQFF. DNA of the CDR3: TGTGCCAGCAAACGGCTAACTGGAAGTGTTGCAGCGGGAGGGGAGAATGAGCAGTTCTTC.

The genes are TRBV10-3 and TRBJ2-7; 10 bases are a match to TRBD2. V lost 6 bases, J lost 3 bases, and 5 bases stayed unmatched. The V gene's germline CDR1 is ENHRY and CDR2 SYGVKD. The CDR3 sequence is 14 residues long. The CDR3 is CAISRSSGSYEQYF. The CDR3 DNA reads as TGTGCCATCAGCCGATCTAGCGGGAGCTACGAGCAGTACTTC.